Below are 21 T cell receptor beta chains sequenced from a single sample in a study of blood T cell repertoires in COVID-19. The data were produced by immunoSEQ multiplex PCR, yet TCRdb's version contains in-frame clones alone and is incomplete. Of about 110,000 clones in the sample, 88% were seen once. Specimen: peripheral blood. These receptors all come from a human donor in a cohort sampled during active COVID-19.

The chain joins TRBV5-4 to TRBJ2-5, with 7 bases identical to TRBD1. CDR1 SGHNT and CDR2 YYREEE come from the germline V gene (reference sequence). The CDR3 is 13 residues long. V shed 3 bases and J 2 bases; nucleotides not matched to a gene: 1. CDR3 DNA sequence: TGTGCCAGCAGCTCGGGACAGCAAGAGACCCAGTACTTC. It specifies CASSSGQQETQYF.

The J gene is TRBJ1-2, the V gene TRBV2; D not certain. Germline V CDR1 and CDR2: SNHLY, FYNNEI. The ends were cut back, 4 bases at V and 3 bases at J, with 12 bases in the middle. CDR3 size: 14 residues. The CDR3 loop is CASSGLGSYYGYTF. The CDR3 DNA reads as TGTGCCAGCAGTGGGTTGGGCTCCTACTATGGCTACACCTTC.

This chain uses TRBV20-1 with TRBJ2-7, with D unresolved. Germline CDR1 and CDR2: DFQATT and SNEGSKA (reference sequence). V was pared by 3 bases and J by 3 bases, with 9 bases between. This CDR3 is 12 amino acids long. Here the CDR3 reads CSASLRDYEQYF. The CDR3 DNA sequence: TGCAGTGCTAGTTTAAGAGACTACGAGCAGTACTTC.

The V gene is TRBV5-4, the J gene TRBJ2-7, with TRBD2 identical over 7 bases. The CDR3 totals 15 residues. With V trimmed by 3 bases and J by 5 bases, 11 bases remained unmatched. Germline CDR1 and CDR2: SGHNT and YYREEE (reference sequence). CDR3: CASSSSLAVKNEQYF. The DNA of the CDR3 is TGTGCCAGCAGCTCGAGTCTAGCGGTAAAAAACGAGCAGTACTTC.

This clone was counted between two and nine times. V is TRBV5-4 and J is TRBJ1-3, with D possibly being TRBD1 (6 bases). This CDR3 comprises 15 residues. Trimming shortened V by 4 bases and J by 2 bases, and 13 bases separated the two germline ends. Germline lookup yields CDR1 SGHNT and CDR2 YYREEE (reference sequence). The CDR3 region is CASSPSGGPGNTIYF. CDR3 DNA: TGTGCCAGCAGCCCCTCGGGGGGCCCTGGAAACACCATATATTTT.

This chain joins TRBV7-9 and TRBJ2-6; a weak D match, TRBD1 (6 bases). CDR1 is SEHNR and CDR2 is FQNEAQ in the germline V gene (reference sequence). Trimming stripped 6 bases from V and 0 bases from J, with 18 bases between. The CDR3 contains 18 residues. CDR3 in DNA: TGTGCCAGCAGTCCACGACAGGACTCATCCTCTGGGGCCAACGTCCTGACTTTC. It codes for CASSPRQDSSSGANVLTF.

The chain carries TRBV23-1 and TRBJ2-2; 9 bases line up with TRBD1. TRBV23-1 has ORF status, its function being uncertain. Germline trimming cut 1 base from V and 5 bases from J; bases unmatched to any gene: 5. The CDR3 is made up of 16 amino acids. The CDR3: CASSQWWTGVTGELFF. The CDR3 DNA follows: TGCGCCAGCAGTCAATGGTGGACAGGGGTAACCGGGGAGCTGTTTTTT.

The chain combines TRBV7-9 with TRBJ1-5, with no clear D. The CDR3 consists of 13 residues. Trimming stripped 1 base from V and 10 bases from J, with 11 bases between. The germline CDR1 and CDR2 sequences are SEHNR and FQNEAQ (reference sequence). The DNA for the CDR3 is TGTGCCAGCAGCTTAGGTAGCAGTCCCCCCCAGCATTTT. It codes for CASSLGSSPPQHF.

V is TRBV7-9 and J is TRBJ1-6, with 9 bases that match TRBD1. Germline V CDR1 and CDR2: SEHNR, FQNEAQ (reference sequence). The junction had 13 bases not matched to a gene; V was cut back by 5 bases and J by 8 bases. The CDR3 is made up of 17 amino acids. The CDR3 reads CASSLGGGQGLYSPLHF. Written as DNA, the CDR3 is TGTGCCAGCAGCCTCGGCGGGGGACAGGGATTGTATTCACCCCTCCACTTT.

The V and J genes are TRBV5-6 and TRBJ2-6; no reliable D call. V lost 3 bases to trimming and J lost 0 bases, with 7 bases between them. The CDR3 spans 15 residues. Germline CDR1 and CDR2: SGHDT and YYEEEE. The CDR3 spells CASSSGTSGANVLTF. The CDR3 DNA follows: TGTGCCAGCAGCTCAGGCACCTCTGGGGCCAACGTCCTGACTTTC.

In DNA form, the CDR3 reads TGTGCCAGCAGCCAAGAGCGGGGGGGCCAAGAGACCCAGTACTTC. It encodes CASSQERGGQETQYF. The rearrangement uses TRBV4-2 and TRBJ2-5; 9 nucleotides align to TRBD2. Germline-derived CDR1 and CDR2 are LGHNA and YNFKEQ. CDR3 length: 15 amino acids. Trimming took 0 bases from V and 1 from J; bases not matched to a gene: 0.

This clone was picked up one time. V is TRBV4-1 and J is TRBJ1-1; 7 bases align to TRBD1. This CDR3 has 15 amino acids. V shed 2 bases, J shed 1 base, and the junction held 4 bases outside the gene matches. Per the germline V gene, CDR1 is MGHRA and CDR2 is YSYEKL. CDR3 amino acids: CASSQNPGGNTEAFF. CDR3 nucleotide sequence: TGCGCCAGCAGCCAAAATCCAGGGGGGAACACTGAAGCTTTCTTT.

The V gene is TRBV6-2 or TRBV6-3, the J gene TRBJ1-6, with 9 bases identical to TRBD1. J gave up 9 bases and V 5 bases, and 11 bases lay outside the gene matches. This CDR3 is 16 amino acids long. Looked up from germline, CDR1 is MNHEY and CDR2 is SVGEGT. CDR3 in amino acids: CASSTGQGLKSSPLHF. The CDR3 DNA is TGTGCCAGCAGTACGGGACAGGGATTGAAGAGTTCACCCCTCCACTTT.

The chain joins TRBV18 to TRBJ2-3; 7 bases line up with TRBD2. V gave up 6 bases and J gave up 2 bases; unmatched junction bases: 11. The CDR3 loop spans 16 amino acids. Germline values: CDR1 KGHSH, CDR2 LQKENI. CDR3 in amino acids: CASSPYGGGDTDTQYF. Here the CDR3 DNA reads TGTGCCAGCTCCCCATACGGGGGAGGGGACACAGATACGCAGTATTTT.

The chain uses TRBV7-5 and TRBJ2-2; the table's D call TRBD1 went unverified against the DNA. TRBV7-5 is reported as a pseudogene. There are 15 residues in the CDR3. The CDR3 is CARSLGPQETGELFF. The CDR3 DNA follows: TGTGCCAGAAGCTTGGGTCCACAGGAGACCGGGGAGCTGTTTTTT.

This rearrangement joins TRBV6-1 to TRBJ2-5, with 8 bases matching TRBD1. CDR3 size: 14 residues. Germline V gene lookup returns CDR1 MNHNS and CDR2 SASEGT. V dropped 3 bases and J dropped 1; count of bases not matched to a gene: 1. CDR3 amino acids: CASSDRGRQETQYF. The CDR3 nucleotides are TGTGCCAGCAGTGACAGGGGGCGCCAAGAGACCCAGTACTTC.

J is TRBJ2-1 and V is TRBV6-4; TRBD2 matches at 9 bases. CDR3 length equals 16 residues. The V segment lost 6 bases and the J segment 10 bases; nucleotides outside the gene matches: 16. CDR1 is MRHNA, CDR2 SNTAGT, per germline. CDR3 in DNA: TGTGCCAGCAGCGATATTAGCGGGAGATCATTTGAAGAGCAGTTCTTC. It translates to CASSDISGRSFEEQFF.

CDR3 DNA: TGCGCCAGCAGCTTGCAGGGAATCGCTGAAGCTTTCTTT. This encodes CASSLQGIAEAFF. This chain links TRBV5-1 with TRBJ1-1, with D perhaps matching TRBD1 (5 bases). This CDR3 has 13 amino acids. CDR1 and CDR2 from the germline V gene are SGHRS and YFSETQ. V was pared by 1 base and J by 6 bases, with 10 bases between. Using reference TRBV5-1 and TRBJ1-1 for the parts outside the CDR3, the full variable domain is KAGVTQTPRYLIKTRGQQVTLSCSPISGHRSVSWYQQTPGQGLQFLFEYFSETQRNKGNFPGRFSGRQFSNSRSEMNVSTLELGDSALYLCASSLQGIAEAFFGQGTRLTVV.

Regarding this clone: The same CDR3 also results from other DNA sequences found in this sample. The chain is built from TRBV6-5 and TRBJ1-5, with 8 bases lining up with TRBD1. The CDR3 spans 14 residues. The germline V gene encodes CDR1 MNHEY and CDR2 SVGAGI. V dropped 6 bases and J dropped 3; count of bases not matched to a gene: 4. The DNA for the CDR3 is TGTGCCAGCAGCAGGACAGGGCTCAATCAGCCCCAGCATTTT. The encoded protein is CASSRTGLNQPQHF.

This clone turned up a few times. V gene TRBV28 combines with J gene TRBJ1-2; possible D gene TRBD1, 5 bases. This CDR3 region has 14 residues. Germline V gene lookup returns CDR1 MDHEN and CDR2 SYDVKM. The ends were cut back, 7 bases at V and 4 bases at J, with 16 bases in the middle. The CDR3 coding sequence is TGTGCCAGCACCCCTTCCGACAGATCCTATGGCTACACCTTC. Protein product: CASTPSDRSYGYTF.

This chain connects TRBV5-1 to TRBJ2-3; 8 bases fit TRBD2. Germline CDR1 SGHRS, CDR2 YFSETQ. J gave up 4 bases and V 3 bases, and 7 bases lay outside the gene matches. This CDR3 spans 15 amino acids. For the CDR3, the DNA is TGCGCCAGCAGCTCCGGGACTAGTAGCGCAGATACGCAGTATTTT. Translation gives CASSSGTSSADTQYF.